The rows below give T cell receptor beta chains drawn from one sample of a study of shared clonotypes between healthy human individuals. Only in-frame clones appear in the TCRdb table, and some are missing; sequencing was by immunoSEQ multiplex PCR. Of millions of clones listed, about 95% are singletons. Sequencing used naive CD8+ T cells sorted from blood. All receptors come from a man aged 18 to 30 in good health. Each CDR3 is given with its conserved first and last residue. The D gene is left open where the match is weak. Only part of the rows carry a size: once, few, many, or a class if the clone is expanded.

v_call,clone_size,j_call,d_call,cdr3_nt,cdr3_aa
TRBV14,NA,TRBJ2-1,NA,TGTGCCAGCAGCTTTCCGGGAGTCATGCAGTTCTTC,CASSFPGVMQFF
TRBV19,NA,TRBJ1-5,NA,TGTGCCAGTAGTATACTTCTGGAGGAGCCTAGCAATCAGCCCCAGCATTTT,CASSILLEEPSNQPQHF
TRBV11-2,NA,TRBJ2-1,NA,TGTGCCAGCAGCTTAGAAACGGGCCTTAACAATGAGCAGTTCTTC,CASSLETGLNNEQFF
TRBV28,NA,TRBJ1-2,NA,TGTGCCAGCCAGACCCGAGTTGGCGGCTACGCCTTC,CASQTRVGGYAF
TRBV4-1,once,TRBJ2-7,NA,TGCGCCAGCAGCCAGGCCCCGAGCTCCTACGAGCAGTACTTC,CASSQAPSSYEQYF
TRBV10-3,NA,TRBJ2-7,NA,TGTGCCATCGGCACCTCCTACGAGCAGTACTTC,CAIGTSYEQYF
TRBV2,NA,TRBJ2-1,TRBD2,TGTGCCACCGGGACTAGCGGCCTCGCGGGGCAGTTCTTC,CATGTSGLAGQFF
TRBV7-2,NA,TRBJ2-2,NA,TGTGCCAGCAGCTTTGGAGCCTCCCGCATCCACGTCACCGGGGAGCTGTTTTTT,CASSFGASRIHVTGELFF
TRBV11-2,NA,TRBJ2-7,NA,TGTGCCAGCGGATCTAGGAGCTCCTACGAGCAGTACTTC,CASGSRSSYEQYF
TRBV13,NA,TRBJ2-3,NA,TGTGCCAGCAGCTTAGTTGATGATACGCAGTATTTT,CASSLVDDTQYF
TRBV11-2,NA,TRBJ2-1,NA,TGTGCCAGCAGCTTAACGGACAATGAGCAGTTCTTC,CASSLTDNEQFF
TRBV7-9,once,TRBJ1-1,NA,TGTGCCAGCAGCTTAGCGGGGGCCATGAACACTGAAGCTTTCTTT,CASSLAGAMNTEAFF
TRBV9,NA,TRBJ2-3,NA,TGTGCCAGCAGCGTAGAGGGAGGAGGGGGCACAGATACGCAGTATTTT,CASSVEGGGGTDTQYF
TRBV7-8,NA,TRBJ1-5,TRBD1,TGTGCCAGCAGCCACTCCCGGGACAGGGGGCTCAATCAGCCCCAGCATTTT,CASSHSRDRGLNQPQHF
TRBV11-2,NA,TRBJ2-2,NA,TGTGCCAGCAGCTTAGAGGGCAGGGGTTGGGAGCTGTTTTTT,CASSLEGRGWELFF
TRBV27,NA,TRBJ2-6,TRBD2,TGTGCCAGCAGTTCCCCTAGCGGGAACTCTGGGGCCAACGTCCTGACTTTC,CASSSPSGNSGANVLTF
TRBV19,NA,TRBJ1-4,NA,TGTGCCAGTAGTATACAGGGTTGGAGCGGTGAAAAACTGTTTTTT,CASSIQGWSGEKLFF
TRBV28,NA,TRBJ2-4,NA,TGTGCCAGCAGTCCCCTGGACGATCCTGAGAACATTCAGTACTTC,CASSPLDDPENIQYF
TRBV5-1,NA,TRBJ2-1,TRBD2,TGCGCCAGCAGCCCGCCCCTAGCGGGAGGTTACAATGAGCAGTTCTTC,CASSPPLAGGYNEQFF
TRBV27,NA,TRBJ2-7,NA,TGTGCCAGCAGTCCCCATTTAGGGGAGCAGTACTTC,CASSPHLGEQYF
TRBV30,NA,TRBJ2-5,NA,TGTGCCTGGAGTGTAGGTCTAGGAAACCAAGAGACCCAGTACTTC,CAWSVGLGNQETQYF
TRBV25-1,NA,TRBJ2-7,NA,TGTGCCGCGGCAGGTCGCTACGAGCAGTACTTC,CAAAGRYEQYF
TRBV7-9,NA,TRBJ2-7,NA,TGTGCCAGCAGCTTTACAGGGTCTTACGAGCAGTACTTC,CASSFTGSYEQYF
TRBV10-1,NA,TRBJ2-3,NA,TGCGCCAGCTCCGACGGGCACCTCACAGATACGCAGTATTTT,CASSDGHLTDTQYF
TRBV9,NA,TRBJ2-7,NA,TGTGCCAGCAGCGTAGGAGGGATGGCCTACGAGCAGTACTTC,CASSVGGMAYEQYF
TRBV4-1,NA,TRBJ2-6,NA,TGCGCCAGCAGCGTTATAGGGTTAGGGGCCAACGTCCTGACTTTC,CASSVIGLGANVLTF
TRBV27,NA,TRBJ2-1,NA,TGTGCCAGCAGTCTTCTCCCGAGGGATTTATACAATGAGCAGTTCTTC,CASSLLPRDLYNEQFF
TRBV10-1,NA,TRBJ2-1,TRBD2,TGCGCCAGCGGCGGGGGGGGTGAGCAGTTCTTC,CASGGGGEQFF
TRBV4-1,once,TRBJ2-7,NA,TGCGCCAGCAGCCTTCGGACAGCGAGCAACTACGAGCAGTACTTC,CASSLRTASNYEQYF
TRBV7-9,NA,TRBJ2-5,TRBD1,TGTGCCAGCAGCTTAGAGGCAGGGGGCCAAGAGACCCAGTACTTC,CASSLEAGGQETQYF
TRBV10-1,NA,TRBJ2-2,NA,TGCGCCAGCCCGTATAGAGGGTACGGGTTGAGCACCGGGGAGCTGTTTTTT,CASPYRGYGLSTGELFF
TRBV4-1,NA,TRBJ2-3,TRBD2,TGCGCCAGCAGCCATAGCGGGGGCACAGATACGCAGTATTTT,CASSHSGGTDTQYF
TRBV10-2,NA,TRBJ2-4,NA,TGCGCCAGCAGTGGAGGGCTGGAGGGCAAAAACATTCAGTACTTC,CASSGGLEGKNIQYF
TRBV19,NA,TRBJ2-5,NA,TGTGCCAGTAGTATGAGGGTTTTCGAGACCCAGTACTTC,CASSMRVFETQYF
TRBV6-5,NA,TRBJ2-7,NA,TGTGCCAGCAGTTACTCGACGTTGAACGAGCAGTACTTC,CASSYSTLNEQYF
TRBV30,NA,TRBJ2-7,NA,TGTGCCTGGAGTCCCCCCAACAGGGCTGGGTACGAGCAGTACTTC,CAWSPPNRAGYEQYF
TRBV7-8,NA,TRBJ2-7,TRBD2,TGTGCCAGCAGCTGGCTAGCGGGGGGGGCCCGCGAGCAGTACTTC,CASSWLAGGAREQYF
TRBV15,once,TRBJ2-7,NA,TGTGCCACCAGCACCCCGCGGGTACCCTACGAGCAGTACTTC,CATSTPRVPYEQYF
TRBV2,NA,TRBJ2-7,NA,TGTGCCAGCAGGGACTTCACAGGGACTGACGAGCAGTACTTC,CASRDFTGTDEQYF
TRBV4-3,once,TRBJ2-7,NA,TGCGCCAGCAGCCAAGGGGAGGCAGGGGTTGAAGAGCAGTACTTC,CASSQGEAGVEEQYF